One TCR beta chain is described in this entry. Its antigen is still unknown. Library preparation (for TCRbeta) was performed with unique molecular identifiers. One entry per CDR3 protein, called by TCRdb with MiXCR from the PCR reads. The sample holds around 200,000 distinct CDR3 sequences, about a tenth seen once. These data belong to a study of T-cell reconstitution after alpha-beta-depleted transplantation in children. Whole-study findings and limits: Reported findings indicate that, about two months after transplant, alpha-beta T cells came from several hundred expanded clones, which were derived from non-depleted graft cells. Surviving recipient cells, namely T cells and thymic progenitors, were the source of high day-60 TCRbeta diversity in some patients. After one year, T-cell counts and TCRbeta diversity mostly came from new T cells.

Sequencing was performed on PBMCs, taken before TCRalphabeta/CD19-depleted stem cell transplant. This receptor was obtained from a child younger than two with acute myeloid leukemia, due to receive a stem cell transplant.

The DNA of the CDR3 is TGTGCCAGCAGCCTTGTAGGGGGATACAATGAGCAGTTCTTC. This sequence encodes CASSLVGGYNEQFF. The V call is TRBV11-2, the J call TRBJ2-1; D is perhaps TRBD1 (6 bases). Germline V gene lookup returns CDR1 SGHAT and CDR2 FQNNGV. The CDR3 is 14 amino acids. Trimming pared 5 bases from V and 4 bases from J, leaving 12 bases between.